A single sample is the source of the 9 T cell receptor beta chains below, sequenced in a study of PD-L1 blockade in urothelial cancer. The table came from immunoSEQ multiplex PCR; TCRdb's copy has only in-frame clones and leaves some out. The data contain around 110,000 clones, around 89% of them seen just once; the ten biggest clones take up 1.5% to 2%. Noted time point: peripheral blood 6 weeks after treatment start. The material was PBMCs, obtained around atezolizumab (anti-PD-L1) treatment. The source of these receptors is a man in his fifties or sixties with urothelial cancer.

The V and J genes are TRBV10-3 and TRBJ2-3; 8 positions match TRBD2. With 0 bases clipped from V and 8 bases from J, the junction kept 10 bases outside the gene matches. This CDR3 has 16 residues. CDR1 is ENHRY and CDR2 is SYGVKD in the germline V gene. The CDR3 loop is CAISESRTGGHGTQYF. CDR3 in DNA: TGTGCCATCAGTGAGTCGCGGACGGGGGGGCACGGTACGCAGTATTTT.

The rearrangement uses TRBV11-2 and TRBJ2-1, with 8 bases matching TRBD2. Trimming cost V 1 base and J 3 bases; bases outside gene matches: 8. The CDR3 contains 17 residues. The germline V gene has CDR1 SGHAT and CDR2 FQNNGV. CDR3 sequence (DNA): TGTGCCAGCAGCTTAGGAGTGAGCGGGGGAGTCTACAATGAGCAGTTCTTC. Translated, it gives CASSLGVSGGVYNEQFF.

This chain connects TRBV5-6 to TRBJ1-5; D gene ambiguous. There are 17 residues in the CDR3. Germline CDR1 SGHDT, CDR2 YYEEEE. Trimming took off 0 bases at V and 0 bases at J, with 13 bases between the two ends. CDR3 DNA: TGTGCCAGCAGCTTGGGGTCGGGGATCTATAGCAATCAGCCCCAGCATTTT. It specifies CASSLGSGIYSNQPQHF. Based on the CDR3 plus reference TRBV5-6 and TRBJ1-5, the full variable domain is DAGVTQSPTHLIKTRGQQVTLRCSPKSGHDTVSWYQQALGQGPQFIFQYYEEEERQRGNFPDRFSGHQFPNYSSELNVNALLLGDSALYLCASSLGSGIYSNQPQHFGDGTRLSIL.

The CDR3 DNA reads TGTGCCAGCAGGGCCGGGACTAGCGGGGGGGCCCTGACAGATACGCAGTATTTT. This encodes CASRAGTSGGALTDTQYF. The chain combines TRBV7-2 with TRBJ2-3; 16 positions agree with TRBD2. CDR3 length: 18 amino acids. Unmatched junction bases numbered 9, after V lost 6 bases and J lost 3 bases. The germline gives CDR1 SGHTA, CDR2 FQGNSA. The complete variable domain, with remaining parts taken from reference TRBV7-2 and TRBJ2-3, reads GAGVSQSPSNKVTEKGKDVELRCDPISGHTALYWYRQSLGQGLEFLIYFQGNSAPDKSGLPSDRFSAERTGGSVSTLTIQRTQQEDSAVYLCASRAGTSGGALTDTQYFGPGTRLTVL.

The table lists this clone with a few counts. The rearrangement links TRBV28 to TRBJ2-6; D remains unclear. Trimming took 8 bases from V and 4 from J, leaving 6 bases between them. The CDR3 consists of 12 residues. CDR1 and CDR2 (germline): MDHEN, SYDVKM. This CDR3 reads CASRRGANVLTF. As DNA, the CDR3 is TGTGCCAGCCGCAGAGGGGCCAACGTCCTGACTTTC.

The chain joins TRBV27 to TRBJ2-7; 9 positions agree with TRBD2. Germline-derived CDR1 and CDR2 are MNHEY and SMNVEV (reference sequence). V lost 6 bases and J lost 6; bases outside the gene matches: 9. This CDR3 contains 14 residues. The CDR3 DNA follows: TGTGCCAGCAGCCCGGGGACTAGCAATTTCGAGCAGTACTTC. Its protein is CASSPGTSNFEQYF.

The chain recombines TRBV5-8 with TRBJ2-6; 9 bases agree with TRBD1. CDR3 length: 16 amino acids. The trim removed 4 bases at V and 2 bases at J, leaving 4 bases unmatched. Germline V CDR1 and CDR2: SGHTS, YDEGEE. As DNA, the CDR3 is TGTGCCAGCAGCCCGGGACAGGGTCCTGGGGCCAACGTCCTGACTTTC. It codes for CASSPGQGPGANVLTF.

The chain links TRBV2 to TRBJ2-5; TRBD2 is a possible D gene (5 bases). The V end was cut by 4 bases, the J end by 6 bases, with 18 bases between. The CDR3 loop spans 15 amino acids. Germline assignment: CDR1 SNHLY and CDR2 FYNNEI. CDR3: CASSASRGWTKTQYF. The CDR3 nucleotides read TGTGCCAGCAGTGCGTCCCGAGGGTGGACGAAGACCCAGTACTTC.

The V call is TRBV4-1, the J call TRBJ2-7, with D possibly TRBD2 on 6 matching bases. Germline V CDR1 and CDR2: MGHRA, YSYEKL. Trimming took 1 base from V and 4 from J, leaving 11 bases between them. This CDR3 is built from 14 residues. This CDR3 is CASSQGGEDYEQYF. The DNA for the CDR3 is TGCGCCAGCAGCCAAGGCGGGGAAGATTACGAGCAGTACTTC.